This T cell receptor (beta chain) stems from a study of chemoradiotherapy in HPV16-positive cancers. Points on this clone: Its antigen is unknown.

Study-level findings and limits: During treatment, candidate HPV-specific clones and E7-related motifs expanded in tumor.

Repeated repertoire sampling spanned the course of chemoradiotherapy. The protocol was immunoSEQ multiplex PCR, while the TCRdb copy is restricted to in-frame clones and leaves out a portion. Among fewer than 1,000 clones listed, 75% to 95% were seen once. This CDR3 is 18 amino acids long. Germline V gene data show CDR1 as SGDLS and CDR2 as YYNGEE. The V and J ends lost 0 bases and 6 bases, in that order; junction bases with no gene match: 12. The clonotype was recovered from a human donor with HPV-associated anogenital cancer. J is TRBJ2-2 and V is TRBV9, with TRBD2 matching 9 bases. The sample was tumor tissue, taken from a patient who underwent chemoradiotherapy. CDR3 region: CASSVASSGRNLAGELFF. CDR3 nucleotides: TGTGCCAGCAGCGTAGCGAGTAGCGGGAGAAATTTGGCCGGGGAGCTGTTTTTT.